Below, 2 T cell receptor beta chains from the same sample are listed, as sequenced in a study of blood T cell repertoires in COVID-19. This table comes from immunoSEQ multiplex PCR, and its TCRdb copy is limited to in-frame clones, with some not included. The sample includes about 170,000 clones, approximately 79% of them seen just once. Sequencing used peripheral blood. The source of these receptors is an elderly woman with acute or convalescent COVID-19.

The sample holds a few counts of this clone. The CDR3 region is CSVGQGARETQYF. The DNA for the CDR3 is TGCAGCGTAGGACAGGGGGCACGGGAGACCCAGTACTTC. The V and J genes are TRBV29-1 and TRBJ2-5; TRBD1 matches at 11 bases. This CDR3 has 13 residues. V lost 6 bases to trimming and J lost 5 bases; unmatched junction nucleotides: 5. CDR1 and CDR2 (germline): SQVTM, ANQGSEA.

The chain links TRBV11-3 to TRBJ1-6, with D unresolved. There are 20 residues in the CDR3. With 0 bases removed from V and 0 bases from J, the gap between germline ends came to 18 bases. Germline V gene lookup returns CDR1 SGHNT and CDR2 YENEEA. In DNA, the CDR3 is TGTGCCAGCAGCTTAGATCCTAATCGGTCGCTTAGCTCCTATAATTCACCCCTCCACTTT. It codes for CASSLDPNRSLSSYNSPLHF.